Listed here are 4 T cell receptor beta chains from one sample, sequenced in a study of shared clonotypes between healthy human individuals. Clones were read by immunoSEQ multiplex PCR, and TCRdb kept only the in-frame ones, dropping some. The table has about 1.5 million clones, around 98% seen once. Specimen: naive CD4+ T cells sorted from blood. Subset noted: CD45RA+ positively selected. These receptors all come from a man aged 25 to 40 in good health.

The genes are TRBV4-3 and TRBJ2-5; perhaps TRBD1 as D (5 bases). The CDR3 extends over 15 amino acids. The germline gives CDR1 LGHNA, CDR2 YSLEER. V was cut by 6 bases and J by 5 bases, with 19 bases left in between. The CDR3 DNA is TGCGCCAGCAGTCGCTTTTTACAGGTGGGGGAGACCCAGTACTTC. Translation: CASSRFLQVGETQYF.

The V call is TRBV15, the J call TRBJ2-7; 9 bases are shared with TRBD2. The ends lost 0 bases at V and 6 bases at J; junction bases unmatched: 6. Germline lookup yields CDR1 LNHNV and CDR2 YYDKDF (reference sequence). This CDR3 is built from 15 residues. CDR3 in DNA: TGTGCCACCAGCAGAGAGGCTAGCGGGGAACCCGAGCAGTACTTC. Its protein product is CATSREASGEPEQYF.

The chain couples TRBV18 to TRBJ2-7; TRBD1 agrees at 9 bases. V lost 2 bases to trimming and J lost 3 bases; unmatched junction nucleotides: 5. Germline lookup yields CDR1 KGHSH and CDR2 LQKENI. The CDR3 runs 15 residues. Written as DNA, the CDR3 is TGTGCCAGCTCACCATCGACAGGGGGTGACTACGAGCAGTACTTC. This encodes CASSPSTGGDYEQYF. Based on the CDR3 plus reference TRBV18 and TRBJ2-7, the full variable domain is NAGVMQNPRHLVRRRGQEARLRCSPMKGHSHVYWYRQLPEEGLKFMVYLQKENIIDESGMPKERFSAEFPKEGPSILRIQQVVRGDSAAYFCASSPSTGGDYEQYFGPGTRLTVT.

The chain carries TRBV7-9 and TRBJ2-7; TRBD1 aligns across 8 bases. The CDR3 is 15 residues long. The V gene end was trimmed by 2 bases and the J gene end by 2 bases; junction bases not matched to a gene: 5. CDR1 SEHNR and CDR2 FQNEAQ come from the germline V gene (reference sequence). The CDR3 here is CASSLSRTGPYEQYF. The CDR3 DNA reads as TGTGCCAGCAGCTTATCCCGGACAGGGCCCTACGAGCAGTACTTC.